The 10 T cell receptor beta chains below were found in one sample sequenced in a study of T cell clonality in common variable immunodeficiency. Method: immunoSEQ multiplex PCR; TCRdb's copy keeps in-frame clones and lacks some. In total the sample includes approximately 58,000 clones, none of them seen once. Sequences were obtained from peripheral blood mononuclear cells. The receptors shown here come from a person between 18 and 75 years old in good health.

This clone has at least ten counts. The read ends 3 residues before the CDR3 terminus; that terminus is restored from the germline J gene. The chain links TRBV5-5 to TRBJ2-7; D not resolved. Looked up from germline, CDR1 is SGHKS and CDR2 is YYEKEE (reference sequence). The CDR3 is made up of 15 amino acids. Trimming stripped 5 bases from V and 1 base from J, with 16 bases between. CDR3: CASSGFEVRSYEQYF. CDR3 DNA, as far as it was read: TGTGCCAGCAGTGGGTTCGAGGTCAGGTCCTACGAG. Full variable domain (outside the CDR3, taken from reference TRBV5-5 and TRBJ2-7): DAGVTQSPTHLIKTRGQQVTLRCSPISGHKSVSWYQQVLGQGPQFIFQYYEKEERGRGNFPDRFSARQFPNYSSELNVNALLLGDSALYLCASSGFEVRSYEQYFGPGTRLTVT.

This clone was observed many times. With the read ending 3 residues before the CDR3 end, the germline J gene is used to fill in that end. The chain recombines TRBV20-1 with TRBJ2-1; 9 nucleotides align to TRBD2. The CDR3 sequence is 18 residues long. The trim removed 2 bases at V and 0 bases at J, leaving 11 bases unmatched. Germline CDR1 is DFQATT and CDR2 is SNEGSKA (reference sequence). The sequenced CDR3 bases are TGCAGTGCTAGACCTCCTAGCGGGAAATTCAGCTCCTACAATGAG. This translates into CSARPPSGKFSSYNE. The CDR3 reads in full as CSARPPSGKFSSYNEQFF.

This clone has at least ten counts. With the read ending 3 residues before the CDR3 end, the germline J gene is used to fill in that end. This chain uses TRBV20-1 with TRBJ2-3; D might be TRBD1 (7 bases). Trimming cost V 1 base and J 6 bases, with 14 bases left between them. In germline, CDR1 is DFQATT, CDR2 SNEGSKA (reference sequence). The length of the CDR3 is 14 residues. CDR3 bases read: TGCAGTGCTAGAGGAGGAGGGGGCATCGATACG. It translates to CSARGGGGIDT. The whole CDR3 reads CSARGGGGIDTQYF.

This clone showed up many times. From the germline J gene comes the end of the CDR3, since the read stops 3 residues before it. This chain links TRBV20-1 with TRBJ2-7; a possible D gene is TRBD1 (6 bases). The germline V gene encodes CDR1 DFQATT and CDR2 SNEGSKA (reference sequence). The CDR3 covers 13 residues. V gave up 1 base and J gave up 1 base, with 8 bases separating them. CDR3 loop: CSARGTASYEQYF. CDR3 DNA, as far as it was read: TGCAGTGCTAGAGGGACAGCATCCTACGAG.

This clone was seen at least ten times. Coverage ceases 3 residues before the CDR3 finishes, and the germline J gene fills in the end. V and J are TRBV5-1 and TRBJ2-1; TRBD2 aligns across 15 bases. Germline CDR1 reads SGHRS; CDR2 reads YFSETQ. J gave up 6 bases and V 4 bases, and 2 bases lay outside the gene matches. CDR3 length: 15 amino acids. CDR3 protein: CASSQGLAGGNEQFF. The part of the CDR3 DNA that was read is TGCGCCAGCAGCCAGGGACTAGCGGGGGGCAATGAG. The variable domain in full, with the rest retrieved from reference TRBV5-1 and TRBJ2-1, is KAGVTQTPRYLIKTRGQQVTLSCSPISGHRSVSWYQQTPGQGLQFLFEYFSETQRNKGNFPGRFSGRQFSNSRSEMNVSTLELGDSALYLCASSQGLAGGNEQFFGPGTRLTVL.

At least ten counts were recorded for this clone. The CDR3 extends 3 residues past the end of the read, so its final part is completed from the germline J gene. The genes are TRBV18 and TRBJ2-7, with a weak D call TRBD1 (9 bases). Germline V gene sequence: CDR1 KGHSH, CDR2 LQKENI. This CDR3 has 20 amino acids. The V gene lost 3 bases and the J gene lost 3 bases, with 30 bases spanning the gap. Here the CDR3 reads CASSPARDRARVAGSYEQYF. CDR3 DNA, as far as it was read: TGTGCCAGCTCACCCGCACGGGACAGGGCAAGGGTAGCGGGAAGCTACGAG.

This clone occurred many times. The read halts 3 residues ahead of the CDR3 end, with the missing end drawn from the germline J gene. The chain couples TRBV5-1 to TRBJ1-6; 7 bases fit TRBD1. Per the germline V gene, CDR1 is SGHRS and CDR2 is YFSETQ. The length of the CDR3 is 15 residues. With V trimmed by 0 bases and J by 10 bases, 7 bases remained unmatched. CDR3 region: CASSLAGTDGSPLHF. Incomplete CDR3 DNA: TGCGCCAGCAGCTTGGCCGGGACAGACGGCTCACCC.

Many counts were recorded for this clone. The sequenced fragment ends 3 residues before the CDR3 boundary, so the rest is inferred from the germline J gene. The genes are TRBV20-1 and TRBJ1-4; D is ambiguous. This CDR3 region has 13 residues. V lost 3 bases, J lost 7 bases, and 12 bases lay in between. Looked up from germline, CDR1 is DFQATT and CDR2 is SNEGSKA (reference sequence). Here the CDR3 reads CSASPTIGEKLFF. The CDR3 bases that were read are TGCAGTGCTAGTCCGACAATCGGTGAAAAA.

Many counts were recorded for this clone. Read data end 3 residues before the CDR3 end; the end is taken from the germline J gene. V gene TRBV27 combines with J gene TRBJ2-7, with 8 bases lining up with TRBD1. Trimming at V came to 2 bases and at J to 0 bases, leaving 3 bases not matched to a gene. The germline gives CDR1 MNHEY, CDR2 SMNVEV (reference sequence). The CDR3 is made up of 15 amino acids. The sequenced CDR3 bases are TGTGCCAGCAGTTTAGGGACAGGCAGCTCCTACGAG. It is translated as CASSLGTGSSYE. The complete CDR3 reads CASSLGTGSSYEQYF.

This clone was found many times. The CDR3 goes on 3 residues after the read ends, and that part is filled in from the germline J gene. The chain joins TRBV5-1 to TRBJ2-5; 9 nucleotides match TRBD2. Germline trimming cut 2 bases from V and 4 bases from J; bases unmatched to any gene: 6. Germline V gene lookup returns CDR1 SGHRS and CDR2 YFSETQ. This CDR3 has 15 amino acids. The CDR3 spells CASSLELAGVETQYF. CDR3 DNA (partial): TGCGCCAGCAGCTTAGAATTAGCGGGAGTAGAGACC.